This T cell receptor beta chain comes out of a study of shared clonotypes between healthy human individuals. Measured with immunoSEQ multiplex PCR; TCRdb has only the in-frame clones, and not every one. The repertoire consists of over a million clones, with approximately 80% occurring once and the leading ten covering approximately 0.5%. Study-wide points: Generation probabilities of non-shared clonotypes were lower (relative to those shared by all four donors).

This CDR3 has 16 amino acids. Germline CDR1 is LNHNV and CDR2 is YYDKDF (reference sequence). The J segment lost 3 bases and the V segment lost 5 bases, leaving 9 bases of the junction unmatched. Regarding this clone: The antigen is unknown.

This chain connects TRBV15 to TRBJ2-3; 9 bases are a match to TRBD2. The source is a man between 18 and 29 years old in good health. Some clones in this sample may be carry-over from other donors' samples. Specimen: memory CD4+ T cells from PBMCs. Subset noted: CD45RA-negative fraction. The CDR3 nucleotides are TGTGCCACCAGCGCCGGGGCGGGAGGGGGTACAGATACGCAGTATTTT. This codes for CATSAGAGGGTDTQYF.